This T cell receptor (beta chain) was identified during a study of blood T cells in healthy people across ages. Trimming at V came to 5 bases and at J to 9 bases, leaving 12 bases not matched to a gene. The CDR3 spans 15 residues. Germline V gene lookup returns CDR1 SGHTA and CDR2 FQGTGA. Primed by a sample-barcoded 5' primer and a J-beta primer mix, a second PCR proceeded for about 6 to 11 cycles. TCRdb re-called the 5' RACE reads through MiXCR, storing one row per CDR3 protein. The sample lists approximately 580,000 distinct CDR3 sequences, 20% to 30% occurring once. The same specimen was also included in a second study, on T cells of mothers and their children.

This TCR came from a boy aged 5-17 years in good health. V gene TRBV7-3 combines with J gene TRBJ2-1; TRBD1 matches at 8 bases. The sequencing input was blood. This chain's CDR3 is CASSPRWGQVGEQFF. In DNA, the CDR3 is TGTGCCAGCAGCCCGCGGTGGGGACAGGTCGGTGAGCAGTTCTTC.